This T cell receptor (beta chain) comes out of a study of beta chain features in type 1 diabetes. Study results and limitations: Equally in patients and controls, shorter templates might have been favored by PCR. Relative to healthy donors, patients appeared to have naive, central memory and Treg TCRB repertoires that were more similar.

The V and J ends lost 0 bases and 12 bases, in that order; junction bases with no gene match: 1. The germline V gene encodes CDR1 SGHAT and CDR2 FQNNGV. The CDR3 is made up of 12 amino acids. cDNA synthesis used the whole RNA isolate, giving expressed TCRB sequences. Sequencing used immunoSEQ multiplex PCR; TCRdb keeps in-frame clones, though not all of them. The table lists about 38,000 clones, 64% of them singletons, with roughly 2% in the top ten. Details on this clone: Its specificity is unknown.

Sorted CD4+ subsets: naive, central memory, regulatory, stem cell-like memory (CD45RO/CCR7/CD25/CD127/CD95/CD27 panel). Sequencing was carried out using Tregs from blood. This clonotype was obtained from a woman aged 25-40 years in good health. The J gene is TRBJ2-1, the V gene TRBV11-2; 8 bases are a match to TRBD2. CDR3 in DNA: TGTGCCAGCAGCTTAGACACTAGCGGGCAGTTCTTC. This translates into CASSLDTSGQFF.